The rows below give T cell receptor beta chains drawn from one sample of a study of shared clonotypes between healthy human individuals. TCRdb's table, derived via immunoSEQ multiplex PCR, lists solely in-frame clones and lacks some. In the table there are some 630,000 clones, 55% to 75% of which are singletons. The source material was memory CD4+ T cells sorted from blood. All receptors come from a woman in her 30s in good health. CDR3s include the opening cysteine and the closing phenylalanine or tryptophan. Each record gives: D gene, V gene, clone size, J gene, CDR3 length, CDR3 protein, CDR3 DNA. The D gene is left open where the match is weak. Clone sizes are given selectively: once, few, many, or a class where the clone is expanded.

d_gene: NA; v_gene: TRBV18; abundance: NA; j_gene: TRBJ2-1; len: 15; CDR3aa: CASSRSGSNLDEQFF; CDR3nt: TGTGCCAGCTCACGATCCGGGTCCAATCTCGATGAGCAGTTCTTC
d_gene: NA; v_gene: TRBV28; abundance: NA; j_gene: TRBJ1-2; len: 12; CDR3aa: CASSLGAPGYTF; CDR3nt: TGTGCCAGCAGTTTGGGTGCTCCGGGCTACACCTTC
d_gene: NA; v_gene: TRBV27; abundance: NA; j_gene: TRBJ2-7; len: 14; CDR3aa: CASSPQGSPREQYF; CDR3nt: TGTGCCAGCAGCCCACAGGGTTCACCTAGGGAGCAGTACTTC
d_gene: NA; v_gene: TRBV28; abundance: NA; j_gene: TRBJ1-2; len: 14; CDR3aa: CASVPYGSGYGYTF; CDR3nt: TGTGCCAGCGTACCGTACGGGTCAGGCTATGGCTACACCTTC
d_gene: NA; v_gene: TRBV2; abundance: NA; j_gene: TRBJ2-7; len: 15; CDR3aa: CASSEDAGGSYEQYF; CDR3nt: TGTGCCAGCAGTGAAGACGCCGGCGGCTCCTACGAGCAGTACTTC
d_gene: TRBD2; v_gene: TRBV28; abundance: few; j_gene: TRBJ2-1; len: 16; CDR3aa: CASSQQMAAGDNEQFF; CDR3nt: TGTGCCAGCAGTCAACAGATGGCGGCGGGGGACAATGAGCAGTTCTTC
d_gene: TRBD1; v_gene: TRBV2; abundance: NA; j_gene: TRBJ2-5; len: 17; CDR3aa: CASSEQYGTGGQETQYF; CDR3nt: TGTGCCAGCAGTGAACAGTATGGAACAGGGGGGCAAGAGACCCAGTACTTC
d_gene: NA; v_gene: TRBV7-9; abundance: NA; j_gene: TRBJ1-1; len: 15; CDR3aa: CASSFLGLSNTEAFF; CDR3nt: TGTGCCAGCAGCTTCCTAGGGCTTTCGAACACTGAAGCTTTCTTT
d_gene: TRBD2; v_gene: TRBV7-2; abundance: NA; j_gene: TRBJ2-1; len: 15; CDR3aa: CASSSLAGRRNEQFF; CDR3nt: TGTGCCAGCAGCTCCTTAGCGGGAAGGCGCAATGAGCAGTTCTTC
d_gene: NA; v_gene: TRBV28; abundance: NA; j_gene: TRBJ2-7; len: 14; CDR3aa: CASSLYVSPYEQYF; CDR3nt: TGTGCCAGCAGTTTATATGTGTCCCCCTACGAGCAGTACTTC
d_gene: TRBD2; v_gene: TRBV10-3; abundance: NA; j_gene: TRBJ2-7; len: 15; CDR3aa: CAISPGAGTSSPLRF; CDR3nt: TGTGCCATCAGCCCGGGCGCCGGGACTAGCAGCCCACTTAGGTTC
d_gene: NA; v_gene: TRBV6-6; abundance: NA; j_gene: TRBJ1-2; len: 15; CDR3aa: CASDRTSERGDGYTF; CDR3nt: TGTGCCAGCGACCGGACGAGTGAGCGGGGGGATGGCTACACCTTC
d_gene: NA; v_gene: TRBV5-1; abundance: NA; j_gene: TRBJ2-1; len: 14; CDR3aa: CASSLARLSDEQFF; CDR3nt: TGCGCCAGCAGCTTGGCCAGGCTCTCGGATGAGCAGTTCTTC
d_gene: NA; v_gene: TRBV6-1; abundance: NA; j_gene: TRBJ2-5; len: 13; CDR3aa: CASSFKTAETQYF; CDR3nt: TGTGCCAGCAGTTTTAAGACAGCAGAGACCCAGTACTTC
d_gene: TRBD1; v_gene: TRBV5-1; abundance: few; j_gene: TRBJ1-1; len: 16; CDR3aa: CASSPPDRGLGTEAFF; CDR3nt: TGCGCCAGCAGCCCTCCGGACAGGGGGCTGGGTACTGAAGCTTTCTTT